The clone carrying this T cell receptor (beta chain) was seen only a few times. In TCRdb, the 5' RACE reads were re-called with MiXCR into one record per CDR3 protein. The sample contains over 130,000 distinct CDR3 sequences, around 15% of which appear only once. This record belongs to a study of T-cell memory formation after mild COVID-19. CDR1 is MGHRA and CDR2 is YSYEKL in the germline V gene. This CDR3 has 18 residues. The V segment lost 0 bases and the J segment 7 bases; nucleotides outside the gene matches: 14. The gene calls are TRBV4-1 and TRBJ2-2, with 7 bases matching TRBD2. Sequenced material: PBMCs or a T cell subset sorted from them (not recorded which). This clonotype was sampled from an adult woman who had mild COVID-19 (a few samples of this study predate the infection). Cell type and time point are not known. The CDR3 reads CASSQDLFDAGDHGELFF. CDR3 DNA: TGCGCCAGCAGCCAAGATCTTTTCGATGCGGGGGATCACGGGGAGCTGTTTTTT.